The entry that follows covers one T cell receptor beta chain sequence. Its antigen is currently unknown. The length of the CDR3 is 14 residues. The sample is drawn from a study of T cells expressing NK-cell markers. Whole-study results and caveats: More than 5 donors showed dominant NKG2C+ clonotypes comprising roughly 1.0-7.0% of their CD8+ T cells. HCMV specificity of expanded NKG2C+ T cell clones remained unclear.

As the method of synthesis, 5'RACE template switching with UMIs yielded TCR beta cDNA. TCRdb derives one entry per CDR3 protein from the 5' RACE reads, leaving out DNA. With 250,000 or so distinct CDR3 sequences in the sample, the ten largest clones hold about 4.2%. This chain uses TRBV12-3 or TRBV12-4 with TRBJ1-5. The source material was blood T cells: a sorted CD56 or NKG2C T cell subset, CD4+ or CD8+ T cells, or bulk PBMC T cells (not recorded which). This TCR derives from a woman between 18 and 69 years old in good health. CDR3: CASSLHNSNQPQHF.